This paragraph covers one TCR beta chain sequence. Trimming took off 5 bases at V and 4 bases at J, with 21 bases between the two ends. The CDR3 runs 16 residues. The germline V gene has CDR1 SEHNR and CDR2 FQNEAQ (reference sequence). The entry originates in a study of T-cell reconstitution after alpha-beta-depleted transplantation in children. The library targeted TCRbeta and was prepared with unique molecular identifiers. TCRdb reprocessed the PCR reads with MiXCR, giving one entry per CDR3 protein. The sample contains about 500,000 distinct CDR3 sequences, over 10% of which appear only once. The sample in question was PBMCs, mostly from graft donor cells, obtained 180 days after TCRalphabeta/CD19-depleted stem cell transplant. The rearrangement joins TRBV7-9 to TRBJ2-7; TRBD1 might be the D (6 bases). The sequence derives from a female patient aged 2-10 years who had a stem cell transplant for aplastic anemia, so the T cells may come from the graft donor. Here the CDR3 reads CASSQIGPGVDYEQYV. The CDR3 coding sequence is TGTGCCAGCAGCCAGATTGGGCCAGGGGTCGATTACGAGCAGTACGTC.